The entry below gives a single T cell receptor (beta chain) sequence along with its context. The target of this receptor is not known. No qualities accompany the bases; no much larger clone lies one base away. The record originates from a study of technical replicates of blood from a handful of donors (dated by TCRdb to 2017 to 2019). The method behind the library was the immunoSEQ multiplex PCR assay. In its TCRdb copy, this immuneACCESS table keeps in-frame sequences only and misses some clones. Where compared with another copy, unresolved V genes explain less than half of these, and the others have no known cause. The sample has roughly 40,000 clones on record, 96% of them singletons. The top ten clonotypes cover around 0.38% of the sample. There are 12 amino acids in the CDR3, from cysteine to phenylalanine inclusive. Kept here is only the CDR3 DNA, which spans 36 bases and is read in frame from base 1. The germline V gene (reference sequence) sets CDR1 to GTSNPN and CDR2 to SVGIG. Cut back by 2 bases and 11 bases, the V and J ends lie 15 bases apart.

Sequencing was carried out using T cells isolated from PBMCs. This TCR was recovered from a human donor in good health. This chain joins TRBV30 to TRBJ1-1, with the D segment identity uncertain. The nucleotide sequence reads as follows: TGTGCCTGGAGTCTAGGCCCCCGTGGGGCTTTCTTT. This encodes CAWSLGPRGAFF.